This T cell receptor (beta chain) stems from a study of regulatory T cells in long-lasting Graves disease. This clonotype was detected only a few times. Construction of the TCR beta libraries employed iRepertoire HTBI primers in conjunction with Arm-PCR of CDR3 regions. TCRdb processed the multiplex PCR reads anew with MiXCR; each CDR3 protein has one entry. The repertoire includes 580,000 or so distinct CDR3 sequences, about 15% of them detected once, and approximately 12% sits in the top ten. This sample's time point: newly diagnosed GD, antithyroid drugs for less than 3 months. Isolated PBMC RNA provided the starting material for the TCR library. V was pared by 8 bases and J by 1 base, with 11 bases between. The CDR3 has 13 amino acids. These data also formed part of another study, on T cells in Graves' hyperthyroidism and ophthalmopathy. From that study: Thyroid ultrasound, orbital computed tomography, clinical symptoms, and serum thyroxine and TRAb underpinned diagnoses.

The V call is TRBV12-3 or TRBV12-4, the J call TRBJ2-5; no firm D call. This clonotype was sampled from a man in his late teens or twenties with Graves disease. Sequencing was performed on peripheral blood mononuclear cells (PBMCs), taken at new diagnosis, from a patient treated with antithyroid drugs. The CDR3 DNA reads TGTGCCAGCGGGCCCTTAGGCCAAGAGACCCAGTACTTC. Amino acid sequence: CASGPLGQETQYF.